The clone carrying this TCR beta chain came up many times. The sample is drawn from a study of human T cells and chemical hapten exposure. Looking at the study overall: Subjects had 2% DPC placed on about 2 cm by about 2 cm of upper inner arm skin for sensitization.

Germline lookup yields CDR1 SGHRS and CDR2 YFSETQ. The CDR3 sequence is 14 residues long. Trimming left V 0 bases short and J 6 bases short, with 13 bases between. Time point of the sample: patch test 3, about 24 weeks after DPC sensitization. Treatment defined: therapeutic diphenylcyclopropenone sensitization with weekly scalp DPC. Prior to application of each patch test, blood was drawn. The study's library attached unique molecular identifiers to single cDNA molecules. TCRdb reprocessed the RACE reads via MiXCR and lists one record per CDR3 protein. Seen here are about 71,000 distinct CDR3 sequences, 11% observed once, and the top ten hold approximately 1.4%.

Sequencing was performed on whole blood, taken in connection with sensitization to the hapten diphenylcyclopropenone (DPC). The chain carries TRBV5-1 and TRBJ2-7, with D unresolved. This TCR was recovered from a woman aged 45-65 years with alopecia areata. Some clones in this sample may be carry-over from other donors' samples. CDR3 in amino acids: CASSLAASPSEQYF. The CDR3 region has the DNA TGCGCCAGCAGCTTGGCGGCTAGTCCCTCCGAGCAGTACTTC.